A single T cell receptor beta chain is shown here with its context. These data belong to a study of beta chain features in type 1 diabetes. Study-level background: Examination of sorted cells across all samples involved around 99 million cells.

Using CD45RO/CCR7/CD25/CD127/CD95/CD27, CD4+ naive, central memory, regulatory and stem cell-like memory cells were sorted. The purity of all sorted populations exceeded 98%. V dropped 4 bases and J dropped 1; count of bases not matched to a gene: 9. The CDR3 sequence is 16 residues long. CDR1 SGHRS and CDR2 YFSETQ come from the germline V gene. Since all of the isolated RNA was reverse transcribed, expressed TCRB transcripts were what got sequenced. It was found that naive, central memory and regulatory T cell samples averaged roughly 3.5 million reads. Sequencing used immunoSEQ multiplex PCR; TCRdb keeps in-frame clones, though not all of them. The sample has under 200,000 clones, about 7.3% seen once.

This sequence was found in a man aged 18-30 years in good health. The rearrangement links TRBV5-1 to TRBJ2-3; 7 bases are shared with TRBD1. The sequenced sample consisted of central memory CD4+ T cells from blood. In DNA, the CDR3 is TGCGCCAGCAGCCCGCCACAGGGGTATGGCACAGATACGCAGTATTTT. Its translation is CASSPPQGYGTDTQYF. The full variable domain, in which reference TRBV5-1 and TRBJ2-3 provide the parts outside the CDR3, is KAGVTQTPRYLIKTRGQQVTLSCSPISGHRSVSWYQQTPGQGLQFLFEYFSETQRNKGNFPGRFSGRQFSNSRSEMNVSTLELGDSALYLCASSPPQGYGTDTQYFGPGTRLTVL.